Below are 24 T cell receptor beta chains sequenced from a single sample in a study of cytomegalovirus exposure and HLA in healthy donors. Both 60 Vbeta primers and 13 Jbeta primers went into the PCR. Method: immunoSEQ multiplex PCR; TCRdb's copy keeps in-frame clones and lacks some. The repertoire holds about 82,000 clones, with approximately 74% as singletons. Sequences were obtained from PBMCs. These receptors were obtained from a woman between 50 and 59 years old in good health and CMV-seropositive.

This sequence joins TRBV7-2 and TRBJ2-2; D is ambiguous. V lost 5 bases to trimming and J lost 7 bases, with 5 bases between them. This CDR3 comprises 11 residues. The germline gives CDR1 SGHTA, CDR2 FQGNSA. CDR3 amino acids: CASSPHGELFF. The CDR3 nucleotides read TGTGCCAGCAGCCCCCACGGGGAGCTGTTTTTT. The variable domain in full, with the rest retrieved from reference TRBV7-2 and TRBJ2-2, is GAGVSQSPSNKVTEKGKDVELRCDPISGHTALYWYRQSLGQGLEFLIYFQGNSAPDKSGLPSDRFSAERTGGSVSTLTIQRTQQEDSAVYLCASSPHGELFFGEGSRLTVL.

This clone was seen only a few times. V usage is TRBV10-3 and J usage is TRBJ1-4, with TRBD1 identical over 8 bases. With V trimmed by 3 bases and J by 13 bases, 1 base remained unmatched. Germline assignment: CDR1 ENHRY and CDR2 SYGVKD. The CDR3 runs to 11 residues. The CDR3 nucleotides read TGTGCCATCAGTGACAGGGGGCGACTGTTTTTT. Its translation is CAISDRGRLFF.

The chain joins TRBV19 to TRBJ1-1, with a possible D match to TRBD1 (5 bases). The CDR3 extends over 14 amino acids. Trimming took 6 bases from V and 4 from J, leaving 15 bases between them. In germline, CDR1 is LNHDA, CDR2 SQIVND (reference sequence). The CDR3 region is CASSPTGVSTEAFF. The CDR3 coding sequence is TGTGCCAGTAGCCCTACGGGGGTGAGCACTGAAGCTTTCTTT.

In its sample, this clone was seen a few times. The chain couples TRBV6-1 to TRBJ2-7; TRBD1 matches at 10 bases. CDR1 is MNHNS, CDR2 SASEGT, per germline. The CDR3 has 12 residues. V dropped 9 bases and J dropped 5; count of bases not matched to a gene: 4. DNA of the CDR3: TGTGCCAGTGGGACAGGGGTAAACGAGCAGTACTTC. It codes for CASGTGVNEQYF.

The chain couples TRBV29-1 to TRBJ2-6; D gene ambiguous. This CDR3 is built from 13 residues. V lost 0 bases and J 14 bases, leaving 14 bases between the germline ends. Germline CDR1 is SQVTM and CDR2 is ANQGSEA. The DNA for the CDR3 is TGCAGCGTTGAAGAACCTCATTCAGTTATCCTGACTTTC. This translates into CSVEEPHSVILTF. Filled out from reference TRBV29-1 and TRBJ2-6, the complete variable domain reads SAVISQKPSRDICQRGTSLTIQCQVDSQVTMMFWYRQQPGQSLTLIATANQGSEATYESGFVIDKFPISRPNLTFSTLTVSNMSPEDSSIYLCSVEEPHSVILTFGAGSRLTVL.

The chain employs TRBV10-1 and TRBJ2-3; TRBD1 might be the D (5 bases). The CDR3 is 15 amino acids. Looked up from germline, CDR1 is WNHNN and CDR2 is SYGVQD (reference sequence). V was trimmed by 4 bases and J by 0 bases, leaving 11 bases between them. CDR3 amino acids: CASSVGQSSTDTQYF. As DNA, the CDR3 is TGCGCCAGCAGTGTGGGGCAGTCTAGCACAGATACGCAGTATTTT.

The chain combines TRBV6-1 with TRBJ1-1, with D perhaps TRBD1 (6 bases). With 5 bases removed from V and 3 bases from J, the gap between germline ends came to 10 bases. Germline values: CDR1 MNHNS, CDR2 SASEGT. The CDR3 sequence is 13 residues long. The CDR3 nucleotides read TGTGCCAGCAGTTGGACAGTCTACACTGAAGCTTTCTTT. This sequence encodes CASSWTVYTEAFF.

The chain carries TRBV5-4 and TRBJ1-1, with 8 bases matching TRBD1. Germline V gives CDR1 SGHNT, CDR2 YYREEE (reference sequence). The V and J ends lost 4 bases and 7 bases, in that order; junction bases with no gene match: 3. The CDR3 has 12 residues. CDR3 amino acids: CASSRGQGEAFF. In DNA form, the CDR3 reads TGTGCCAGCAGCCGAGGACAGGGTGAAGCTTTCTTT.

The chain combines TRBV6-4 with TRBJ2-1, with TRBD2 matching over 8 bases. The V segment lost 2 bases and the J segment 3 bases; nucleotides outside the gene matches: 3. This CDR3 has 15 residues. The germline gives CDR1 MRHNA, CDR2 SNTAGT. Here the CDR3 reads CASSDGREDYNEQFF. In nucleotides, the CDR3 is TGTGCCAGCAGTGACGGGCGGGAGGACTACAATGAGCAGTTCTTC.

The chain carries TRBV11-1 and TRBJ2-7; 10 positions agree with TRBD2. Germline CDR1 reads SGHAT; CDR2 reads FQDESV (reference sequence). This CDR3 has 15 amino acids. Losses at the gene ends were 5 bases for V and 8 bases for J; bases not matched to a gene: 12. The CDR3 sequence: CASSPSGRAGQKQYF. For the CDR3, the DNA is TGTGCCAGCAGCCCGAGCGGGAGGGCGGGTCAAAAGCAGTACTTC.

The V gene is TRBV6-1, the J gene TRBJ1-4; D gene unclear. The ends were cut back, 7 bases at V and 8 bases at J, with 5 bases in the middle. The germline CDR1 and CDR2 sequences are MNHNS and SASEGT. The CDR3 runs 10 residues. The CDR3 is CASKREKLFF. The CDR3 nucleotides read TGTGCCAGCAAGAGGGAAAAACTGTTTTTT.

This clone was seen a handful of times. The chain uses TRBV12-5 and TRBJ2-3, with 12 bases identical to TRBD2. This CDR3 spans 17 amino acids. J was trimmed by 6 bases and V by 0 bases; bases with no gene match: 7. From germline, CDR1 is LGHNT and CDR2 FRNRAP. CDR3 amino acids: CASGLVILAGGPDTQYF. The CDR3 DNA sequence: TGTGCTAGTGGTTTGGTAATACTAGCGGGAGGACCCGATACGCAGTATTTT. Full variable domain (missing parts from reference TRBV12-5 and TRBJ2-3): DARVTQTPRHKVTEMGQEVTMRCQPILGHNTVFWYRQTMMQGLELLAYFRNRAPLDDSGMPKDRFSAEMPDATLATLKIQPSEPRDSAVYFCASGLVILAGGPDTQYFGPGTRLTVL.

This rearrangement joins TRBV7-9 to TRBJ1-1; 8 bases map to TRBD1. Germline V gene sequence: CDR1 SEHNR, CDR2 FQNEAQ (reference sequence). This CDR3 spans 16 amino acids. The V gene end was trimmed by 5 bases and the J gene end by 0 bases; junction bases not matched to a gene: 8. This chain's CDR3 is CASSGRTGLMNTEAFF. The CDR3 DNA reads as TGTGCCAGCAGCGGCCGGACAGGGCTCATGAACACTGAAGCTTTCTTT.

In this sample, this clone turned up once. V and J are TRBV18 and TRBJ1-1; D unclear. This CDR3 is 12 amino acids long. V dropped 5 bases and J dropped 8 bases, with 12 bases sitting between them. Germline CDR1 and CDR2: KGHSH and LQKENI. CDR3 loop: CASSSREVEAFF. The CDR3 bases are TGTGCCAGCTCATCGAGGGAGGTGGAAGCTTTCTTT.

This chain uses TRBV2 with TRBJ1-1; TRBD1 matches 8 bases. Per germline, CDR1 SNHLY and CDR2 FYNNEI. The CDR3 covers 13 residues. Germline trimming cut 8 bases from V and 4 bases from J; bases unmatched to any gene: 6. CDR3 amino acids: CASAGQGSTEAFF. The CDR3 DNA reads as TGTGCCAGCGCCGGACAGGGTAGCACTGAAGCTTTCTTT. The entire variable domain, with the rest obtained from reference TRBV2 and TRBJ1-1, is as follows: EPEVTQTPSHQVTQMGQEVILRCVPISNHLYFYWYRQILGQKVEFLVSFYNNEISEKSEIFDDQFSVERPDGSNFTLKIRSTKLEDSAMYFCASAGQGSTEAFFGQGTRLTVV.

This rearrangement joins TRBV6-1 to TRBJ1-4; D remains unclear. V lost 3 bases to trimming and J lost 0 bases, with 11 bases between them. In germline, CDR1 is MNHNS, CDR2 SASEGT. The CDR3 is made up of 16 amino acids. In DNA, the CDR3 is TGTGCCAGCAGTGAGGCAGGCCTTACAACTAATGAAAAACTGTTTTTT. It yields the protein CASSEAGLTTNEKLFF.

The chain couples TRBV10-3 to TRBJ2-2, with 8 bases aligning to TRBD2. V dropped 0 bases and J dropped 5; count of bases not matched to a gene: 11. This CDR3 is 18 amino acids long. Germline V gene sequence: CDR1 ENHRY, CDR2 SYGVKD. The CDR3 nucleotides are TGTGCCATCAGTGAGTCTTTTTCGGGAGGGTCACCAACCGGGGAGCTGTTTTTT. Translation: CAISESFSGGSPTGELFF.

This clone has just a few counts. The rearrangement uses TRBV5-4 and TRBJ2-1; 8 bases map to TRBD2. Losses at the gene ends were 0 bases for V and 6 bases for J; bases not matched to a gene: 5. Germline assignment: CDR1 SGHNT and CDR2 YYREEE (reference sequence). CDR3 length: 15 amino acids. The CDR3 loop is CASSLGGLAVNEQFF. The CDR3 bases are TGTGCCAGCAGCTTGGGTGGACTAGCTGTCAATGAGCAGTTCTTC.

The chain recombines TRBV5-4 with TRBJ2-2; the match to TRBD2 covers 10 bases. CDR1 SGHNT and CDR2 YYREEE come from the germline V gene (reference sequence). Germline trimming cut 0 bases from V and 5 bases from J; bases unmatched to any gene: 1. The CDR3 spans 15 residues. The DNA of the CDR3 is TGTGCCAGCAGCTTGGGACTAGCGGGTACCGGGGAGCTGTTTTTT. This translates into CASSLGLAGTGELFF.

V is TRBV30 and J is TRBJ2-7; D might be TRBD1 (6 bases). The V and J ends lost 2 bases and 3 bases respectively, with 8 bases between them. CDR1 is GTSNPN and CDR2 is SVGIG in the germline V gene (reference sequence). This CDR3 has 12 residues. CDR3 protein: CAWSKGGYEQYF. CDR3 nucleotide sequence: TGTGCCTGGAGTAAAGGGGGCTACGAGCAGTACTTC.

This rearrangement joins TRBV7-2 to TRBJ2-1, with 11 bases fitting TRBD1. J lost 7 bases, V lost 3 bases, and 5 bases had no gene match. CDR3 length: 15 amino acids. Germline V gives CDR1 SGHTA, CDR2 FQGNSA. This CDR3 reads CASSFGQGARNEQFF. In DNA form, the CDR3 reads TGTGCCAGCAGCTTTGGACAGGGGGCGCGGAATGAGCAGTTCTTC.

The chain combines TRBV19 with TRBJ1-5; no firm D call. The germline V gene has CDR1 LNHDA and CDR2 SQIVND (reference sequence). The CDR3 runs to 12 residues. V lost 4 bases, J lost 3 bases, and 4 bases lay in between. CDR3: CASSTSNQPQHF. The CDR3 DNA sequence: TGTGCCAGTAGTACTTCCAATCAGCCCCAGCATTTT. The full variable domain, completed using reference TRBV19 and TRBJ1-5, is DGGITQSPKYLFRKEGQNVTLSCEQNLNHDAMYWYRQDPGQGLRLIYYSQIVNDFQKGDIAEGYSVSREKKESFPLTVTSAQKNPTAFYLCASSTSNQPQHFGDGTRLSIL.

The rearrangement joins TRBV27 to TRBJ2-1; D remains unclear. The V end lost 2 bases, the J end lost 5 bases, and 10 bases lay between the germline ends. The CDR3 spans 14 residues. In germline, CDR1 is MNHEY, CDR2 SMNVEV (reference sequence). This CDR3 reads CASSLLDTDNEQFF. The CDR3 coding sequence is TGTGCCAGCAGTTTACTTGACACGGACAATGAGCAGTTCTTC.

The rearrangement uses TRBV29-1 and TRBJ2-7; 9 bases align to TRBD1. Germline V lookup: CDR1 SQVTM, CDR2 ANQGSEA. The CDR3 has 14 residues. The junction had 9 bases not matched to a gene; V was cut back by 0 bases and J by 9 bases. The CDR3 spells CSVEDRQGVGVQYF. As DNA, the CDR3 is TGCAGCGTTGAAGATCGACAGGGGGTTGGTGTGCAGTACTTC.